This entry lists 8 T cell receptor beta chains sequenced from one sample in a study of CD8 T cells in ankylosing spondylitis. Study conclusions and caveats: For ankylosing spondylitis blood, a TCR beta motif of 7 or 8 highly homologous variants appeared characteristic.

TCRdb recomputed calls from the 5' RACE reads with MiXCR, one row per CDR3 protein. The top ten hold 14% of the sample, which has about 220,000 distinct CDR3 sequences, around 6.6% seen once. These receptors have no known antigen. Sequenced material: blood, either unsorted or a sorted T cell fraction (not recorded which). The receptors were gathered from a male donor with ankylosing spondylitis.

The sample holds many counts of this clonotype. The rearrangement uses TRBV6-4 and TRBJ1-6, with a possible D match to TRBD1 (6 bases). Germline CDR1 and CDR2: MRHNA and SNTAGT. V dropped 5 bases and J dropped 9 bases, with 17 bases sitting between them. CDR3 length: 15 amino acids. The CDR3 nucleotides are TGTGCCAGCAGTTCCGACAGGCGTATGGGTTCACCCCTCCACTTT. Translation: CASSSDRRMGSPLHF.

This clonotype was seen more than once but under ten times. The chain has TRBV12-3 or TRBV12-4 and TRBJ2-2; tentative D call: TRBD2 (5 bases). The CDR3 sequence is 13 residues long. V was shortened by 6 bases and J by 3 bases, with 8 bases between the two germline ends. The CDR3 DNA follows: TGTGCCAGCAGGGAGGTACACACCGGGGAGCTGTTTTTT. Protein: CASREVHTGELFF.

This clonotype was counted at least ten times. The rearrangement joins TRBV6-4 to TRBJ1-5; 11 nucleotides line up with TRBD1. The germline gives CDR1 MRHNA, CDR2 SNTAGT. The V segment lost 4 bases and the J segment 3 bases; nucleotides outside the gene matches: 11. The CDR3 runs to 18 residues. The CDR3 DNA follows: TGTGCCAGCAGTGCCCCACGTGGGACAGGGGGGAACAATCAGCCCCAGCATTTT. This gives the protein CASSAPRGTGGNNQPQHF.

The table lists this clonotype with many counts. This rearrangement joins TRBV12-3 or TRBV12-4 to TRBJ1-1; a possible D gene is TRBD1 (6 bases). This CDR3 contains 16 residues. V gave up 4 bases and J gave up 6 bases, with 21 bases separating them. The CDR3: CASSSPRAGAHAEAFF. The CDR3 DNA follows: TGTGCCAGCAGTTCACCCCGGGCAGGGGCGCACGCTGAAGCTTTCTTT.

This clonotype was detected ten times or more. V gene TRBV27 combines with J gene TRBJ1-2, with D possibly TRBD1 on 5 matching bases. The germline V gene has CDR1 MNHEY and CDR2 SMNVEV (reference sequence). The V end was cut by 6 bases, the J end by 4 bases, with 18 bases between. CDR3 size: 15 residues. The CDR3 nucleotides are TGTGCCAGCAGGGCGACAGTTGAGGGTCTCTATGGCTACACCTTC. Protein sequence: CASRATVEGLYGYTF.

There are many counts of this clonotype. The genes are TRBV19 and TRBJ2-2; D is uncertain. This CDR3 region has 11 residues. Trimming removed 10 bases at V and 4 bases at J, with 7 bases between. The germline V gene has CDR1 LNHDA and CDR2 SQIVND (reference sequence). CDR3 region: CATQVTGELFF. The CDR3 bases are TGTGCCACCCAGGTCACCGGGGAGCTGTTTTTT.

This clonotype appeared a few times. V gene TRBV29-1 combines with J gene TRBJ2-2; D unresolved. Trimming removed 2 bases from V and 4 bases from J, with 5 bases in between. The CDR3 sequence is 12 residues long. CDR1 and CDR2 (germline): SQVTM, ANQGSEA. CDR3 in DNA: TGCAGCGTTGAATGGACCACCGGGGAGCTGTTTTTT. Its protein product is CSVEWTTGELFF.

The sample holds many counts of this clonotype. The chain joins TRBV5-1 to TRBJ2-7; D is unclear. With 4 bases removed from V and 0 bases from J, the gap between germline ends came to 14 bases. The germline CDR1 and CDR2 sequences are SGHRS and YFSETQ. This CDR3 contains 15 residues. CDR3 bases: TGCGCCAGCAGCCCTTACCCGACAAACTCCTACGAGCAGTACTTC. It translates to CASSPYPTNSYEQYF.